This TCR beta chain was captured in a study of cytomegalovirus exposure and HLA in healthy donors. Germline-derived CDR1 and CDR2 are LNHDA and SQIVND (reference sequence). Trimming left V 7 bases short and J 4 bases short, with 26 bases between. The CDR3 sequence is 17 residues long. A note on this clone: Its matching antigen is unknown.

It was the roughly 130-subject validation cohort, separate from the 666-subject first cohort, to which the donors belonged. General study findings and limits: CMV antigen specificity was confirmed in vitro for a few CMV-associated chains.

Sequencing used immunoSEQ multiplex PCR; TCRdb keeps in-frame clones, though not all of them. This sample has 150,000 to 200,000 clones, with more than 70% found just once. V usage is TRBV19 and J usage is TRBJ2-7, with TRBD2 as a possible D gene (5 bases). Input material: PBMCs. This sequence originates from a young man in good health and CMV-seropositive. Here the CDR3 DNA reads TGTGCCAGTAACCTCGTTGTGGCCCAGTCGGGGTTGTACGAGCAGTACTTC. It yields the protein CASNLVVAQSGLYEQYF.